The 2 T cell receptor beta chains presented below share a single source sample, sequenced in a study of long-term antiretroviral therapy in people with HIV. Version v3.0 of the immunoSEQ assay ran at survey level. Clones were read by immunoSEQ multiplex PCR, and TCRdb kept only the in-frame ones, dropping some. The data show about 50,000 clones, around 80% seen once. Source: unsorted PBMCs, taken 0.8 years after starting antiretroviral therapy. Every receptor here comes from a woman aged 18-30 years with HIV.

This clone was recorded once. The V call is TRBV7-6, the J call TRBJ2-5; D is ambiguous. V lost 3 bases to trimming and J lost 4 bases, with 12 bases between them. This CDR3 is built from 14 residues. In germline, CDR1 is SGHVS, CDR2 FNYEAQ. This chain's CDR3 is CASSFPEVLETQYF. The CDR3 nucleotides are TGTGCCAGCAGCTTTCCTGAGGTCTTAGAGACCCAGTACTTC.

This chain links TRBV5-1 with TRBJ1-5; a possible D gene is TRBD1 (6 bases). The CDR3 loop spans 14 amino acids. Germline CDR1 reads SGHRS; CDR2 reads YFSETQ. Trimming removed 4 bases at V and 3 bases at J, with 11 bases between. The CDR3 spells CASSPTGFNQPQHF. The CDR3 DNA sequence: TGCGCCAGCAGCCCGACAGGTTTCAATCAGCCCCAGCATTTT.